The 5 T cell receptor beta chains in this list originate from one sample, sequenced in a study of CD8+ T cells in alopecia areata. Extracted from the samples, RNA was reverse transcribed into cDNA to serve as the sequencing template. The assay was immunoSEQ multiplex PCR, and TCRdb's table has in-frame clones only and misses some. Seen here are some 150,000 clones, roughly three fifths observed once, and the top ten hold under 7.5%. Here the sequenced sample was CD4+ T cells sorted from blood, taken at week 0. Receptors were obtained from a human donor with alopecia areata.

This clone was observed a few times. The chain couples TRBV4-1 to TRBJ1-6; no clear D. V was cut by 1 base and J by 2 bases, with 9 bases left in between. There are 16 residues in the CDR3. Germline CDR1 reads MGHRA; CDR2 reads YSYEKL. The CDR3 DNA follows: TGCGCCAGCAGCCAAGCCGGGGAGCCCTATAATTCACCCCTCCACTTT. Translated: CASSQAGEPYNSPLHF.

The chain links TRBV20-1 to TRBJ1-2; D call uncertain. V was trimmed by 0 bases and J by 12 bases, leaving 11 bases between them. In germline, CDR1 is DFQATT, CDR2 SNEGSKA (reference sequence). The CDR3 contains 11 residues. For the CDR3, the DNA is TGCAGTGCTAGAGAACCGGATCGGGACACCTTC. Translated, it gives CSAREPDRDTF.

CDR3 in amino acids: CASSLGRGLSTDTQYF. CDR3 bases: TGCGCCAGCAGCCTCGGTAGAGGACTATCCACAGATACGCAGTATTTT. The J gene is TRBJ2-3, the V gene TRBV4-1; perhaps TRBD2 as D (6 bases). Germline values: CDR1 MGHRA, CDR2 YSYEKL. Trimming shortened V by 4 bases and J by 2 bases, and 16 bases separated the two germline ends. The CDR3 spans 16 residues.

This chain links TRBV30 with TRBJ2-7; TRBD1 matches 9 bases. The J segment lost 5 bases and the V segment lost 3 bases, leaving 5 bases of the junction unmatched. The germline gives CDR1 GTSNPN, CDR2 SVGIG (reference sequence). The CDR3 has 13 residues. DNA for the CDR3: TGTGCCTGGAGGGACAGGGGAAAGGACGAGCAGTACTTC. This translates into CAWRDRGKDEQYF. The complete variable domain, with remaining parts taken from reference TRBV30 and TRBJ2-7, reads SQTIHQWPATLVQPVGSPLSLECTVEGTSNPNLYWYRQAAGRGLQLLFYSVGIGQISSEVPQNLSASRPQDRQFILSSKKLLLSDSGFYLCAWRDRGKDEQYFGPGTRLTVT.

This clone was recorded once. The chain carries TRBV13 and TRBJ2-7; no reliable D call. V lost 2 bases to trimming and J lost 2 bases, with 7 bases between them. The CDR3 runs to 13 residues. The germline gives CDR1 PRHDT, CDR2 FYEKMQ (reference sequence). The CDR3 nucleotides read TGTGCCAGCAGCTTAAAGTCGACCTACGAGCAGTACTTC. Translated, it gives CASSLKSTYEQYF.